This is a list of T cell receptor beta chains from one sample in a study of T cell clones after liver transplantation. Assay used: immunoSEQ multiplex PCR; TCRdb lists only in-frame clones, some missing. Of 99,000 or so clones listed, 82% were seen once; the top ten hold 0.85% to 1%. The material sequenced was CD4+ T cells from blood, taken before liver transplant. These receptors all come from a human donor who received a liver transplant. The CDR3 runs from the conserved cysteine through the conserved F or W. A D gene is named only where the DNA matches it firmly. Clone size is stated in some rows and not others, as once, few, many or a class when expanded.

d_gene,v_gene,j_gene,abundance,CDR3nt,CDR3aa
NA,TRBV5-1,TRBJ2-5,NA,TGCGCCAGCAGCTACCCCCGGGAGACCCAGTACTTC,CASSYPRETQYF
NA,TRBV7-7,TRBJ2-2,NA,TGTGCCAGCAGCCCCGATACAGTGCCCGGGGAGCTGTTTTTT,CASSPDTVPGELFF
TRBD1,TRBV30,TRBJ2-2,NA,TGTGCCTGGAAAAACGGACAGGGGAACACCGGGGAGCTGTTTTTT,CAWKNGQGNTGELFF
NA,TRBV6-1,TRBJ1-1,NA,TGTGCCAGCAGGTGGGAGACAATGAACACTGAAGCTTTCTTT,CASRWETMNTEAFF
TRBD1,TRBV7-9,TRBJ2-3,NA,TGTGCCAGCAGCTTAGGAGGTTTTGGACAGGGCCCAGATACGCAGTATTTT,CASSLGGFGQGPDTQYF
NA,TRBV28,TRBJ2-2,NA,TGTGCCAGCAGTTTCGGCGGGGAAGGGGCCGGGGAGCTGTTTTTT,CASSFGGEGAGELFF
NA,TRBV6-5,TRBJ2-7,NA,TGTGCCAGCAGTTACTCTTCCGTTCCGCCCTACGAGCAGTACTTC,CASSYSSVPPYEQYF
NA,TRBV12-5,TRBJ2-2,NA,TGTGCTAGTGGTCCCTCCCAGGGGGGGAGAGCCGGGGAGCTGTTTTTT,CASGPSQGGRAGELFF
TRBD2,TRBV30,TRBJ2-5,NA,TGTGCCTGGAGCCGGACTAGCGGGAGAGAGACCCAGTACTTC,CAWSRTSGRETQYF
NA,TRBV27,TRBJ2-2,NA,TGTGCCAGTTGGGAAGTAAAAGGCACCGGGGAGCTGTTTTTT,CASWEVKGTGELFF
NA,TRBV6-6,TRBJ2-5,NA,TGTGCCAGCAGTTACGCGGGGAAACGTAAAGGAGAGACCCAGTACTTC,CASSYAGKRKGETQYF
NA,TRBV19,TRBJ1-2,NA,TGTGCCAGTAGAGGTGTCAGGGACCTTGATGGCTACACCTTC,CASRGVRDLDGYTF
NA,TRBV4-2,TRBJ2-5,NA,TGTGCCAGCAGCCCGACGGGGGGCTTGGAGACCCAGTACTTC,CASSPTGGLETQYF
NA,TRBV30,TRBJ2-3,NA,TGTGCCTGGAGTGAGGGGGATACGCAGTATTTT,CAWSEGDTQYF
NA,TRBV7-8,TRBJ1-2,NA,TGTGCCAGCAGCTTACAGGCGGGCTATGGCTACACCTTC,CASSLQAGYGYTF
NA,TRBV29-1,TRBJ2-5,NA,TGCAGCGTTGGTCGGGGATCGTGGCAAGAGACCCAGTACTTC,CSVGRGSWQETQYF
TRBD1,TRBV7-2,TRBJ1-1,few,TGTGCCAGCAGCTCTTGGACAGGGGTCAACACTGAAGCTTTCTTT,CASSSWTGVNTEAFF
NA,TRBV6-5,TRBJ1-2,NA,TGTGCCAGCAGGAGGGGAGATGGCTACACCTTC,CASRRGDGYTF
NA,TRBV15,TRBJ2-5,NA,TGTGCCACCAGCAGAGATCTCGCAGGGGAGACCCAGTACTTC,CATSRDLAGETQYF
NA,TRBV10-3,TRBJ2-5,NA,TGTGCCATAGGAAATACTCAAGAGACCCAGTACTTC,CAIGNTQETQYF
NA,TRBV6-6,TRBJ2-4,few,TGTGCCAGCAGGGAGTCTGCCAAAAACATTCAGTACTTC,CASRESAKNIQYF
NA,TRBV5-4,TRBJ1-1,NA,TGTGCCAGCAGCTTGGGGGCCCGGGACACTGAAGCTTTCTTT,CASSLGARDTEAFF
NA,TRBV28,TRBJ1-5,once,TGTGCCAGCAGTTTTCGAAGGGGGAATCAGCCCCAGCATTTT,CASSFRRGNQPQHF
NA,TRBV5-6,TRBJ2-2,NA,TGTGCCAGCAGGAGACGAGGTGGGGAGCTGTTTTTT,CASRRRGGELFF
NA,TRBV4-1,TRBJ1-2,NA,TGCGCCAGCAGCCCTCCAATCGGAGGTAACTATGGCTACACCTTC,CASSPPIGGNYGYTF
NA,TRBV4-1,TRBJ2-5,NA,TGCGCCAGCAGCCAACAATTGTCGGGGACCCAGTACTTC,CASSQQLSGTQYF
NA,TRBV14,TRBJ1-1,NA,TGTGCCAGCAGCACAGCAATGAACACTGAAGCTTTCTTT,CASSTAMNTEAFF
TRBD2,TRBV30,TRBJ2-2,few,TGTGCCGCAAAAAGGTTAGCGGGACTCAACACCGGGGAGCTGTTTTTT,CAAKRLAGLNTGELFF
NA,TRBV5-5,TRBJ1-3,NA,TGTGCCAGCAGCTCCGATGGAAACACCATATATTTT,CASSSDGNTIYF
TRBD2,TRBV4-2,TRBJ2-2,NA,TGTGCCAGCAGCCTTACGGGACTAGCGGCGAACACCGGGGAGCTGTTTTTT,CASSLTGLAANTGELFF
NA,TRBV20-1,TRBJ2-3,NA,TGCAGCCCACGGGGGCCGGATACGCAGTATTTT,CSPRGPDTQYF
NA,TRBV5-4,TRBJ2-7,NA,TGTGCCAGCAGCCCAAAGGGCTCCTCTTCCTACGAGCAGTACTTC,CASSPKGSSSYEQYF
NA,TRBV27,TRBJ2-7,NA,TGTGCCAGCGGGAGATACGAGCAGTACTTC,CASGRYEQYF
TRBD2,TRBV27,TRBJ2-1,NA,TGTGCCAGCAGTCCGGGGGGGTCCCTACTCTCCTACAATGAGCAGTTCTTC,CASSPGGSLLSYNEQFF
NA,TRBV18,TRBJ2-7,NA,TGTGCCAGCTCACCACCAGGCGGAACAGGCGAGCAGTACTTC,CASSPPGGTGEQYF
NA,TRBV5-1,TRBJ2-3,few,TGCGCCAGCAGCTTGTACGACGGACGCACAGATACGCAGTATTTT,CASSLYDGRTDTQYF
NA,TRBV2,TRBJ1-2,NA,TGTGCCAGCAGTGAGGGTCGGGGCTATGGCTACACCTTC,CASSEGRGYGYTF
TRBD1,TRBV7-2,TRBJ1-5,few,TGTGCCAGCAGCTCCCGGACAGGGGAGAATCAGCCCCAGCATTTT,CASSSRTGENQPQHF
TRBD1,TRBV6-5,TRBJ2-1,NA,TGTGCCAGCAGTTTCGACCCGACAGGGCCCTACAATGAGCAGTTCTTC,CASSFDPTGPYNEQFF
NA,TRBV29-1,TRBJ2-7,NA,TGCAGCCCAGGAGGGGGGCCCTACGAGCAGTACTTC,CSPGGGPYEQYF
NA,TRBV15,TRBJ1-5,NA,TGTGCCACCAGCGCCGCAGGGCGGGCCCAGCATTTT,CATSAAGRAQHF
TRBD1,TRBV5-1,TRBJ2-1,NA,TGCGCCAGCAGGCTGGACAGGGTGGGCCACAATGAGCAGTTCTTC,CASRLDRVGHNEQFF
TRBD1,TRBV7-8,TRBJ2-7,NA,TGTGCCAGCAGGGGGACAGGGAGCGAGCAGTACTTC,CASRGTGSEQYF
TRBD1,TRBV5-1,TRBJ1-4,NA,TGCGCCAGCAGCTCCGGGACAGGGAATGAAAAACTGTTTTTT,CASSSGTGNEKLFF
NA,TRBV9,TRBJ2-4,NA,TGTGCCAGCAGCGCCTGGTCGGAGGACATTCAGTACTTC,CASSAWSEDIQYF
NA,TRBV6-1,TRBJ2-3,NA,TGTGCCGCCATGAGGGGGGGTAGTAGGACAGATACGCAGTATTTT,CAAMRGGSRTDTQYF
TRBD2,TRBV6-1,TRBJ2-3,NA,TGTGCCAGCAGTGAAGTACTAGCGGCAAGCACAGATACGCAGTATTTT,CASSEVLAASTDTQYF
NA,TRBV19,TRBJ2-7,NA,TGTGCCAGTAGTGACGGACCACGGCCCTACGAGCAGTACTTC,CASSDGPRPYEQYF
NA,TRBV18,TRBJ1-5,NA,TGTGCCAGCTCACTTACTCGGGACCCCCAGATCCATAGCAATCAGCCCCAGCATTTT,CASSLTRDPQIHSNQPQHF
TRBD1,TRBV18,TRBJ2-2,NA,TGTGCCAGCTCACCCCGGGACAGCAACACCGGGGAGCTGTTTTTT,CASSPRDSNTGELFF
NA,TRBV7-2,TRBJ2-7,NA,TGTGCCAGCAGCCTGGGACTCCGCCACTTCTACGAGCAGTACTTC,CASSLGLRHFYEQYF
NA,TRBV21-1,TRBJ1-1,NA,TGTGCCAGCAGCAAAGCGGCAGGGCCGAACACTGAAGCTTTCTTT,CASSKAAGPNTEAFF
NA,TRBV6-1,TRBJ1-2,NA,TGTGCCAGCAGTGAAGAGCGACGCTACACCTTC,CASSEERRYTF
NA,TRBV7-2,TRBJ1-5,NA,TGTGCCAGCAGCTTCCGAAATCAGCCCCAGCATTTT,CASSFRNQPQHF